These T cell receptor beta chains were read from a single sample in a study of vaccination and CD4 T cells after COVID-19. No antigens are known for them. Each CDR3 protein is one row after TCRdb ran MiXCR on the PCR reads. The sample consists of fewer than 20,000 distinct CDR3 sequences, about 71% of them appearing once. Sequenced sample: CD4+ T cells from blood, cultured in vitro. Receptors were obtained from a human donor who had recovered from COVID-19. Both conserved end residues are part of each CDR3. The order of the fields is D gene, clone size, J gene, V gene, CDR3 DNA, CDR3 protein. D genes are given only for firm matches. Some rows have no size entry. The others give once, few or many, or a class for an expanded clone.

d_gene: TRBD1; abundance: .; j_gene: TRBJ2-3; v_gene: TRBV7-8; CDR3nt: TGTGCCAGCAGCTCTAGGCGGGACAGGACAGATACGCAGTATTTT; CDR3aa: CASSSRRDRTDTQYF
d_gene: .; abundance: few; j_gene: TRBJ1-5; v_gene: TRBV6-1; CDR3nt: TGTGCCAGCAGGACGCAGGGGCTGCCCCAGCATTTT; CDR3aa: CASRTQGLPQHF
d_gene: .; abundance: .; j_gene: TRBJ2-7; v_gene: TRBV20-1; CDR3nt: TGCAGTGCGCTTACAGAGGAGCAGTACTTC; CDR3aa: CSALTEEQYF
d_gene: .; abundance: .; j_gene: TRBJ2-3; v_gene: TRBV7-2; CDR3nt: TGTGCCAGCAGCCCTCCCGGTGGGGGCAGCACAGATACGCAGTATTTT; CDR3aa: CASSPPGGGSTDTQYF
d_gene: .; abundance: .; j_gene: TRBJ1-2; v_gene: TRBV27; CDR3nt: TGTGCCAGCAGTTCCACCCCACTTAGTCGACCCTATGGCTACACCTTC; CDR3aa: CASSSTPLSRPYGYTF
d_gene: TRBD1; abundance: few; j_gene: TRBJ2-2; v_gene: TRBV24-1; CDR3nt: TGTGCCACCAGTGATTATGGGACAGGGTCCACCGGGGAGCTGTTTTTT; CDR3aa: CATSDYGTGSTGELFF
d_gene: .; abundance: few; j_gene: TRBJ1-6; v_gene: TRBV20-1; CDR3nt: TGCAGTGCTAGGAAGTCCGATTCACCCCTCCACTTT; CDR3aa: CSARKSDSPLHF
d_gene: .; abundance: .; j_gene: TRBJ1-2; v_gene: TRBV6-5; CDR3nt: TGTGCCAGCAGTTTCTCGGGGGGCTACACCTTC; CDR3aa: CASSFSGGYTF
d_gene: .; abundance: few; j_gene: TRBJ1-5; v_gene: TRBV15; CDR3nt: TGTGCCACCAGCAGAGATGGAGACAGCGATCAGCCCCAGCATTTT; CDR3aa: CATSRDGDSDQPQHF
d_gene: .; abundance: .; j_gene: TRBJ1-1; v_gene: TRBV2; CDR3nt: TGTGCCAGTAGGGATGGAACTGAAGCTTTCTTT; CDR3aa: CASRDGTEAFF
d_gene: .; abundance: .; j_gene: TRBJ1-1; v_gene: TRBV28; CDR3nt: TGTGCCAGCAGTTTGTCTCCGGGTCTTCAGGGGGCTTTCTTT; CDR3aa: CASSLSPGLQGAFF
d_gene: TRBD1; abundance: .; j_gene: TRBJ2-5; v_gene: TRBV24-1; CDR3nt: TGTGCCACCTCCCCCGGGACAGGGGTCGCAGAAGCCCAGTACTTC; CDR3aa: CATSPGTGVAEAQYF
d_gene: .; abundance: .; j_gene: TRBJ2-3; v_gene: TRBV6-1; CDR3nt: TGTGCCAGCACGACGGGACTCGTAGTGGATACGCAGTATTTT; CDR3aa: CASTTGLVVDTQYF
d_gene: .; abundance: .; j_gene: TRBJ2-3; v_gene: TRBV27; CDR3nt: TGTGCCAGTTCTGGGTGGGGCACAGATACGCAGTATTTT; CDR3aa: CASSGWGTDTQYF
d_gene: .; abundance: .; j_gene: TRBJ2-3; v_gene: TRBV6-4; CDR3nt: TGTGCCAGCAGCGCGGAGGGGGAGCCCACCCCCGATACGCAGTATTTT; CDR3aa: CASSAEGEPTPDTQYF
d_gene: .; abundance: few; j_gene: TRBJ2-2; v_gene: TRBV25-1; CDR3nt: TGTGCCAGCAGTCCTGGAACCGGGGAGCTGTTTTTT; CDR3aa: CASSPGTGELFF
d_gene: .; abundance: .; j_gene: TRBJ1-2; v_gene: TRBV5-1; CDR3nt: TGCGCCAGCAGCTTGCAGGGGACCGAGGGGAACACCTTC; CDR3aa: CASSLQGTEGNTF
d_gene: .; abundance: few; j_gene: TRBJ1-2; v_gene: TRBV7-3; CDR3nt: TGTGCCAGCAGCCCCACTTCAACAGCGCCCTATGGCTACACCTTC; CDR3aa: CASSPTSTAPYGYTF
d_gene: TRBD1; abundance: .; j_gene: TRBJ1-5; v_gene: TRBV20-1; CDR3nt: TGCAGTGCTAGGGCAGACAGGGCATCCCAGCATTTT; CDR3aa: CSARADRASQHF
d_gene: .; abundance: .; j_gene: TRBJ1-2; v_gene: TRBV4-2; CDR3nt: TGTGCCAGCAGCCAAGTAGGCAGAGATAACTATGGCTACACCTTC; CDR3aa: CASSQVGRDNYGYTF
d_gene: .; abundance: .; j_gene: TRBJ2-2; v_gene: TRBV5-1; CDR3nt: TGCGCCAGCAGCCAGCCGAACACCGGGGAGCTGTTTTTT; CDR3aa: CASSQPNTGELFF
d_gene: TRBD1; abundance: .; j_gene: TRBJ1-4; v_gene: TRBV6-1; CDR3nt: TGTGCCAGCAGTCGGGACAGGCGAAGTGAAAAACTGTTTTTT; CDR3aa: CASSRDRRSEKLFF
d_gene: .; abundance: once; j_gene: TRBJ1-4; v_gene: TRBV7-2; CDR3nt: TGTGCCAGCAGCCGGGGGGTGGAGGAGGCTTGTGAAAAACTGTTTTTT; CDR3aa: CASSRGVEEACEKLFF
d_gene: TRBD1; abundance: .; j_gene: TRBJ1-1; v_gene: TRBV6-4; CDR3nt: TGTGCCAGCAGTGCCAGGGGGGGAACTGAAGCTTTCTTT; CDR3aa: CASSARGGTEAFF
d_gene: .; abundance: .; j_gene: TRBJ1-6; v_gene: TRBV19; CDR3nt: TGTGCCAGTAGTAATCGACAGGAACTTTACTCACCCCTCCACTTT; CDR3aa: CASSNRQELYSPLHF
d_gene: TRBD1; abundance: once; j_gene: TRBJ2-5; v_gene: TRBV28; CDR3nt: TGTGCCAGCAGTTTATTTCAGGGGGCCCAAGAGACCCAGTACTTC; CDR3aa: CASSLFQGAQETQYF
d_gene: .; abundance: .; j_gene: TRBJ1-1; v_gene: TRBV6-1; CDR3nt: TGTGCCAGCAATGGGGGGCAGTTCGGGACTGAAGCTTTCTTT; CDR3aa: CASNGGQFGTEAFF
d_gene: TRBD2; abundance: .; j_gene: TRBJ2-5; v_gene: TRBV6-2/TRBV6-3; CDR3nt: TGTGCCAGCAGTATGCAAGCGGGAGCGGGGGAGACCCAGTACTTC; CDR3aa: CASSMQAGAGETQYF
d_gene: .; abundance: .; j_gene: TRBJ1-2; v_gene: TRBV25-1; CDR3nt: TGTGCCAGCAGTGGATACCGGGAAGTTAGATATGGCTACACCTTC; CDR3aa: CASSGYREVRYGYTF
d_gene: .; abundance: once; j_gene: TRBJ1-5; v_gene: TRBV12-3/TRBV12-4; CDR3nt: TGTGCCAGCAGTCGGCGGACAGCCTCGTATAGCAATCAGCCCCAGCATTTT; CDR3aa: CASSRRTASYSNQPQHF
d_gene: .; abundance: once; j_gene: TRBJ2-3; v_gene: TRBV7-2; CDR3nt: TGTGCCAGCAGCAAAAGACCCCAGGGGAGCACAGATACGCAGTATTTT; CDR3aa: CASSKRPQGSTDTQYF
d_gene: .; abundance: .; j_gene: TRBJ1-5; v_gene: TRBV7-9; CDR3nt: TGTGCCAGCACCCCAGGGTATAGCAATCAGCCCCAGCATTTT; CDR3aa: CASTPGYSNQPQHF
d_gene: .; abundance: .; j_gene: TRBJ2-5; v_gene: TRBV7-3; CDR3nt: TGTGCCAGCAGCTTAAATGGGGGTGGGTCGCAAGAGACCCAGTACTTC; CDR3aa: CASSLNGGGSQETQYF
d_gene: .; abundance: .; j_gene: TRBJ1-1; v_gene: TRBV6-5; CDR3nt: TGTGCCAGCAGTTACGCCGACAGAGGACTACAGAACACTGAAGCTTTCTTT; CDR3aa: CASSYADRGLQNTEAFF
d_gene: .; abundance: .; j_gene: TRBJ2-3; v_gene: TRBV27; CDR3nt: TGTGCCAGCAGTTTAGTGGGGCAAAGAGGGCATACGCAGTATTTT; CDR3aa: CASSLVGQRGHTQYF
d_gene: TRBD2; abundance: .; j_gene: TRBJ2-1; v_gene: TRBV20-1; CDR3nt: TGCAGTGTCAGGACTAGCGGGAGTGGCAATGAGCAGTTCTTC; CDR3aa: CSVRTSGSGNEQFF
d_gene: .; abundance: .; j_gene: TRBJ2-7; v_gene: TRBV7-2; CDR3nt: TGTGCCAGCGCAGAAACAGGGTTCTACGAGCAGTACTTC; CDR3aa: CASAETGFYEQYF
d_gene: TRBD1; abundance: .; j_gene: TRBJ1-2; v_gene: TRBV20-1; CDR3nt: TGCAGTGCTAGAGCGACAGGGAGGGACTATGGCTACACCTTC; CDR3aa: CSARATGRDYGYTF
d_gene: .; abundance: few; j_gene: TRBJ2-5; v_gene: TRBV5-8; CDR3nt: TGTGCCAGCATTTACAGGGCAGAGACCCAGTACTTC; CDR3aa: CASIYRAETQYF
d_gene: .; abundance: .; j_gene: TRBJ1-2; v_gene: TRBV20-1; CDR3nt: TGCAGTACCCCACAGGATAACTATGGCTACACCTTC; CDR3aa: CSTPQDNYGYTF
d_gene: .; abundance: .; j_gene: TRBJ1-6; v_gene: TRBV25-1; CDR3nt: TGTGCCAGCGGTTCAGGCCTGAGCTCCTATAATTCACCCCTCCACTTT; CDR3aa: CASGSGLSSYNSPLHF
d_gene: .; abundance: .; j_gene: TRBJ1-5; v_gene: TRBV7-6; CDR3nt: TGTGCCAGCAGCCCTGTTAGTTCTAGTCAGCCCCAGCATTTT; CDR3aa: CASSPVSSSQPQHF
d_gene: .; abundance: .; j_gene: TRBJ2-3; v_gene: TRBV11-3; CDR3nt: TGTGCCAGCAGCTTAGATATCCGGGGTACGCAGTATTTT; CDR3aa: CASSLDIRGTQYF
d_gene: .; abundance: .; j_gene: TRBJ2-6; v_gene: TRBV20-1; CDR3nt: TGCAGTGCTAGTGTAGGAAGTTTTGGGGATAGAACTTTC; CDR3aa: CSASVGSFGDRTF
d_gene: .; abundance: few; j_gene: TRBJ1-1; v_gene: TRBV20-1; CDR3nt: TGCAGTGCTCGCCGGCCGCCAGCTTTCTTT; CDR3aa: CSARRPPAFF
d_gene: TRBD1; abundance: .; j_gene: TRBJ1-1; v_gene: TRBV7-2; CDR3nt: TGTGCCAGCAGCTCTCAGGGGGGGCGGGTGAACACTGAAGCTTTCTTT; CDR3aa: CASSSQGGRVNTEAFF
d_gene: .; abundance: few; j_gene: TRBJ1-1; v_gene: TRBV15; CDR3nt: TGTGCCACCAGCAGTCCAATCGGGAAGGGGAACACTGAAGCTTTCTTT; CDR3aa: CATSSPIGKGNTEAFF
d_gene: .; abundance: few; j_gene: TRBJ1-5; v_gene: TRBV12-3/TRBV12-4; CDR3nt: TGTGCCAGCAAAGGGGGCAATCAGCCCCAGCATTTT; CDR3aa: CASKGGNQPQHF
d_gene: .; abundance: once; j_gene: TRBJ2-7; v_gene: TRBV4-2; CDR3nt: TGTGCCAGCAGCCATCCAGGTAGCTACGAGCAGTACTTC; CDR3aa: CASSHPGSYEQYF